A single sample is the source of the 14 T cell receptor beta chains below, sequenced in a study of shared clonotypes between healthy human individuals (dated by TCRdb to the early 2020s). Libraries came from the immunoSEQ multiplex PCR assay. TCRdb carries this immuneACCESS record with in-frame sequences only. Its versions omit some clonotypes, under half of them owing to an unresolved V gene in the studies checked, with the rest unexplained. For this sample there are a few million clones; 93% appear just once. 0.39% of the sample belongs to the ten largest clones. The source material was naive CD4+ T cells from PBMCs. The meaning of the sample's cell subset or site label: CD45RA+ positively selected. The origin of the receptors is a man aged 18-30 years in good health. Some clones in this sample may be carry-over from other donors' samples.

V usage is TRBV18 and J usage is TRBJ1-4; 7 bases are shared with TRBD1. Germline V lookup: CDR1 KGHSH, CDR2 LQKENI. The trim removed 3 bases at V and 0 bases at J, leaving 7 bases unmatched. This CDR3 is 17 amino acids long. The CDR3 sequence: CASSPMTGTATNEKLFF. The CDR3 region has the DNA TGTGCCAGCTCACCTATGACAGGGACCGCAACTAATGAAAAACTGTTTTTT.

This chain joins TRBV25-1 and TRBJ2-7, with TRBD1 matching over 9 bases. J gave up 2 bases and V 6 bases, and 8 bases lay outside the gene matches. CDR1 and CDR2 from the germline V gene are MGHDK and SYGVNS. This CDR3 spans 15 amino acids. CDR3 loop: CASSGTGWMAYEQYF. Here the CDR3 DNA reads TGTGCCAGCAGCGGGACAGGGTGGATGGCCTACGAGCAGTACTTC.

For this clone: This specimen includes other DNA sequences encoding the same CDR3. The chain combines TRBV5-1 with TRBJ2-6; D gene ambiguous. This CDR3 contains 15 residues. Trimming pared 4 bases from V and 1 base from J, leaving 9 bases between. Per the germline V gene, CDR1 is SGHRS and CDR2 is YFSETQ. CDR3 protein: CASSPLGSGANVLTF. CDR3 DNA sequence: TGCGCCAGCAGCCCCCTGGGATCTGGGGCCAACGTCCTGACTTTC.

V usage is TRBV2 and J usage is TRBJ2-1; D is ambiguous. The V end was cut by 0 bases, the J end by 7 bases, with 7 bases between. The CDR3 has 13 residues. The V gene's germline CDR1 is SNHLY and CDR2 FYNNEI. The CDR3 protein is CASSEALRNEQFF. CDR3 DNA sequence: TGTGCCAGCAGTGAAGCGCTTCGTAATGAGCAGTTCTTC.

The rearrangement links TRBV9 to TRBJ2-3; 9 bases align to TRBD2. CDR3 length: 15 amino acids. The germline V gene has CDR1 SGDLS and CDR2 YYNGEE. Trimming at V came to 2 bases and at J to 6 bases, leaving 7 bases not matched to a gene. In DNA, the CDR3 is TGTGCCAGCAGCGTGGGCGGGAGGGGTATGGATACGCAGTATTTT. It is translated as CASSVGGRGMDTQYF. Looking up the rest from reference TRBV9 and TRBJ2-3 gives the full variable domain: DSGVTQTPKHLITATGQRVTLRCSPRSGDLSVYWYQQSLDQGLQFLIQYYNGEERAKGNILERFSAQQFPDLHSELNLSSLELGDSALYFCASSVGGRGMDTQYFGPGTRLTVL.

The chain joins TRBV28 to TRBJ2-4; tentatively, D is TRBD1 or TRBD2 (5 bases each). V gave up 5 bases and J gave up 5 bases, with 7 bases separating them. Germline CDR1 and CDR2: MDHEN and SYDVKM. The CDR3 consists of 12 residues. The CDR3 DNA reads TGTGCCAGCAGTGAGGGGCAAAACATTCAGTACTTC. Its translation: CASSEGQNIQYF.

This chain connects TRBV29-1 to TRBJ2-1, with a weak D call TRBD1 (6 bases). The CDR3 spans 14 residues. Trimming took 6 bases from V and 0 from J, leaving 12 bases between them. CDR1 SQVTM and CDR2 ANQGSEA come from the germline V gene. The CDR3 region is CSVDTGLSYNEQFF. The CDR3 DNA reads as TGCAGCGTAGATACAGGGCTCTCCTACAATGAGCAGTTCTTC.

The V call is TRBV5-6, the J call TRBJ2-7, with 10 bases aligning to TRBD1. The trim removed 4 bases at V and 2 bases at J, leaving 6 bases unmatched. The CDR3 extends over 15 amino acids. The germline V gene has CDR1 SGHDT and CDR2 YYEEEE. In DNA, the CDR3 is TGTGCCAGCAGCGCAAGGACAGGGGGTCCCTACGAGCAGTACTTC. Protein product: CASSARTGGPYEQYF.

The V and J genes are TRBV6-6 and TRBJ1-2; D unresolved. The CDR3 sequence is 14 residues long. CDR1 MNHNY and CDR2 SVGAGI come from the germline V gene (reference sequence). Trimming took 2 bases from V and 7 from J, leaving 14 bases between them. The CDR3 region has the DNA TGTGCCAGCAGTTACGAATTGACCGGCTCTGGCTACACCTTC. Its translation is CASSYELTGSGYTF.

The gene calls are TRBV5-8 and TRBJ1-3; D may be TRBD1 (5 bases). The CDR3 is 13 residues long. The germline gives CDR1 SGHTS, CDR2 YDEGEE. V was trimmed by 6 bases and J by 5 bases, leaving 12 bases between them. As DNA, the CDR3 is TGTGCCAGCAACAAGGACAACAGAAACACCATATATTTT. Amino acids: CASNKDNRNTIYF.

The chain joins TRBV7-9 to TRBJ1-1; D possibly corresponds to TRBD1 (6 bases). CDR3 length equals 13 residues. V lost 5 bases and J lost 2, with 9 bases in between. Germline CDR1 is SEHNR and CDR2 is FQNEAQ (reference sequence). DNA for the CDR3: TGTGCCAGCAGCATTGGGGGCAACACTGAAGCTTTCTTT. Amino acids: CASSIGGNTEAFF.

The chain is built from TRBV19 and TRBJ1-5; 7 nucleotides align to TRBD1. This CDR3 is built from 14 residues. J gave up 4 bases and V 3 bases, and 3 bases lay outside the gene matches. Germline V gene lookup returns CDR1 LNHDA and CDR2 SQIVND (reference sequence). The CDR3, as DNA: TGTGCCAGTAGTATCGGGACAGATAATCAGCCCCAGCATTTT. Its protein is CASSIGTDNQPQHF.

This clone is a singleton in its sample. The chain links TRBV4-1 to TRBJ2-3; D gene unclear. This CDR3 is built from 13 residues. The germline CDR1 and CDR2 sequences are MGHRA and YSYEKL. With 4 bases removed from V and 2 bases from J, the gap between germline ends came to 7 bases. CDR3 in DNA: TGCGCCAGCAGCCGTGACCCCACAGATACGCAGTATTTT. It yields the protein CASSRDPTDTQYF.

Remarks on this clone: Other DNA sequences in the sample encode the same CDR3. The chain has TRBV18 and TRBJ2-1, with D possibly matching TRBD1 (5 bases). The V end lost 3 bases, the J end lost 1 base, and 7 bases lay between the germline ends. The CDR3 totals 14 residues. Germline CDR1 reads KGHSH; CDR2 reads LQKENI. The chain's CDR3 is CASSPRQSYNEQFF. The CDR3 DNA reads TGTGCCAGCTCACCGAGACAGTCCTACAATGAGCAGTTCTTC.